This TCR beta chain was retrieved from a study of neurological immune-mediated disorders. General observations from the study: A possible signature appeared as one related-CDR3 cluster, in which phylogenetic grouping placed the repertoires of 18 of 34 multiple sclerosis patients.

From the 5' RACE reads, TCRdb called clonotypes with MiXCR, one entry per CDR3 protein. The sample includes about 65,000 distinct CDR3 sequences, over 4% of them seen just once. This clonotype was seen many times. Its antigen remains unknown. The J segment lost 7 bases and the V segment lost 5 bases, leaving 12 bases of the junction unmatched. The CDR3 sequence is 15 residues long. Germline CDR1 SGHTA, CDR2 FQGNSA. Sequencing used PBMCs. The clonotype comes from a man in his forties or fifties with multiple sclerosis. The V gene is TRBV7-2, the J gene TRBJ1-2; 8 bases are a match to TRBD1. This chain's CDR3 is CASSLLNRGYRGYTF. Here the CDR3 DNA reads TGTGCCAGCAGCCTTCTCAACAGGGGGTATCGTGGCTACACCTTC.